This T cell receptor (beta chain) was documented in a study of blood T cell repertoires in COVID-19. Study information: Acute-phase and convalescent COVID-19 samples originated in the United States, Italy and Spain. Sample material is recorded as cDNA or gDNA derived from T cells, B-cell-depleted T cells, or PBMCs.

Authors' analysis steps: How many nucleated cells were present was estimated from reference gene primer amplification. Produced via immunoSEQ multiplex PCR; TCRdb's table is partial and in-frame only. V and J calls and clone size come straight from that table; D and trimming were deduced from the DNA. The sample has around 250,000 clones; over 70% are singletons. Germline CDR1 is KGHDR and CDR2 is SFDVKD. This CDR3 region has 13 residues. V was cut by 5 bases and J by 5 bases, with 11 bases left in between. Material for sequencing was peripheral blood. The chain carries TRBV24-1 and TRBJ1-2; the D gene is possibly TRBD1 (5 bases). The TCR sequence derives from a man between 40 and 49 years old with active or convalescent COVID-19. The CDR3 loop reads CATSGWGGYGYTF. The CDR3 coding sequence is TGTGCCACCAGTGGCTGGGGGGGGTATGGCTACACCTTC.